This T cell receptor beta chain was retrieved from a study of CD8 T cells in ankylosing spondylitis. Study conclusions and caveats: From matched ankylosing spondylitis synovial fluid, disease-linked clones were reportedly recovered at significantly enriched levels. Certain motif variants had earlier appeared in reactive arthritis synovial fluid and blood. Blood from ankylosing spondylitis patients appeared to carry a characteristic roughly eight-variant TCR beta motif.

Researchers built TCR beta libraries using quantitative 5'-RACE with molecular barcodes. TCRdb reprocessed the 5' RACE reads with MiXCR, giving one entry per CDR3 protein. In the table there are 250,000 to 350,000 distinct CDR3 sequences, under 25% of which are singletons. Per germline, CDR1 KGHSH and CDR2 LQKENI. The CDR3 runs 14 residues. V gave up 3 bases and J gave up 0 bases, with 9 bases separating them. The table lists this clonotype with a count of one. Its specificity is unknown. The chain couples TRBV18 to TRBJ2-7; tentatively, D is TRBD2 (6 bases). This sequence originates from a female donor with ankylosing spondylitis or in good health (not recorded which). Sequencing input: blood, either unsorted or a sorted T cell fraction (not recorded which). In nucleotides, the CDR3 is TGTGCCAGCTCACCGGCGGGAATCTCCTACGAGCAGTACTTC. Encoded protein: CASSPAGISYEQYF.